Each of the 9 T cell receptor beta chains below was sequenced from the same sample in a study of CD4 T cells in relation to SARS-CoV-2 and coronaviruses. Data came from immunoSEQ multiplex PCR; TCRdb stores just in-frame clones and leaves some out. The data contain 15,000 to 20,000 clones, about 81% of them singletons. Before the COVID-19 pandemic, during about 2011-2019, CD4+ T cells were taken from unexposed donors. Isolation of CD4+ T cells took place after about 10 days in culture. For these receptors, no antigen is known. The sequencing sample was made of CD4+ T cells from PBMCs, cultured in vitro. The receptors come from a human donor in good health.

The chain uses TRBV5-1 and TRBJ2-1, with D perhaps matching TRBD1 (6 bases). Between the trimmed V and J ends, which lost 0 bases and 5 bases, there was a span of 15 bases. CDR1 is SGHRS, CDR2 YFSETQ, per germline. The CDR3 has 16 residues. CDR3 sequence: CASSLAPTGEHNEQFF. CDR3 nucleotide sequence: TGCGCCAGCAGCTTGGCCCCGACAGGAGAGCACAATGAGCAGTTCTTC.

This rearrangement joins TRBV3-1 (or the pseudogene TRBV3-2) to TRBJ2-7, with 7 positions matching TRBD1. Per the germline V gene, CDR1 is LGHDT and CDR2 is YNNKEL (reference sequence). The V and J ends lost 4 bases and 4 bases, in that order; junction bases with no gene match: 10. This CDR3 has 15 amino acids. CDR3 nucleotide sequence: TGTGCCAGCAGCCCTAGGGGGCTAGCTATATACGAGCAGTACTTC. This encodes CASSPRGLAIYEQYF.

This clone was found once. This chain connects TRBV9 to TRBJ2-7; no reliable D call. The germline CDR1 and CDR2 sequences are SGDLS and YYNGEE. The V end lost 0 bases, the J end lost 2 bases, and 15 bases lay between the germline ends. The CDR3 is 16 residues long. In nucleotides, the CDR3 is TGTGCCAGCAGCGTAGATGTAGGGTCCCTTACCTACGAGCAGTACTTC. Its translation: CASSVDVGSLTYEQYF.

This clone was detected only a few times. The chain has TRBV7-2 and TRBJ1-1; D perhaps matches TRBD1 (6 bases). Trimming shortened V by 1 base and J by 1 base, and 10 bases separated the two germline ends. Germline CDR1 and CDR2: SGHTA and FQGNSA. This CDR3 is 15 amino acids long. The CDR3 region has the DNA TGTGCCAGCAGCTTAGGCGGCAGGGGGAACACTGAAGCTTTCTTT. Its protein product is CASSLGGRGNTEAFF.

The chain couples TRBV6-2 or TRBV6-3 to TRBJ1-1; D remains unclear. V was pared by 2 bases and J by 1 base, with 23 bases between. Germline CDR1 is MNHEY and CDR2 is SVGEGT. The CDR3 consists of 19 residues. The CDR3 is CASSYPGPAATTENTEAFF. CDR3 DNA sequence: TGTGCCAGCAGTTACCCGGGCCCAGCGGCCACTACGGAGAACACTGAAGCTTTCTTT.

The chain uses TRBV4-3 and TRBJ2-7; D gene uncertain. In germline, CDR1 is LGHNA, CDR2 YSLEER. Deletions cut 0 bases from V and 5 bases from J, with 14 bases between. The CDR3 length is 15 residues. Here the CDR3 reads CASSQDYGVSHEQYF. The CDR3 coding sequence is TGCGCCAGCAGCCAAGATTATGGGGTATCCCACGAGCAGTACTTC.

The chain uses TRBV4-1 and TRBJ2-2, with 8 bases that match TRBD1. Germline V gene data show CDR1 as MGHRA and CDR2 as YSYEKL. Trimming cost V 4 bases and J 6 bases; bases outside gene matches: 10. The CDR3 loop spans 16 amino acids. The DNA of the CDR3 is TGCGCCAGCAGCCGATTGGACAGGGAAGGGGCCGGGGAGCTGTTTTTT. It translates to CASSRLDREGAGELFF.

The rearrangement joins TRBV7-9 to TRBJ1-1; D remains ambiguous. CDR1 SEHNR and CDR2 FQNEAQ come from the germline V gene (reference sequence). This CDR3 has 13 amino acids. V was shortened by 5 bases and J by 3 bases, with 10 bases between the two germline ends. CDR3 amino acids: CASSLNGDTEAFF. The CDR3 coding sequence is TGTGCCAGCAGCCTCAATGGAGACACTGAAGCTTTCTTT.

The V gene is TRBV7-2, the J gene TRBJ1-1; D is uncertain. V was clipped by 5 bases and J by 4 bases, with 14 bases between them. This CDR3 has 14 amino acids. Germline CDR1 is SGHTA and CDR2 is FQGNSA. The CDR3 coding sequence is TGTGCCAGCAGCCGCCCCGGGGAGGGCACTGAAGCTTTCTTT. Its protein product is CASSRPGEGTEAFF.